This T cell receptor (beta chain) was profiled in a study of T-cell memory formation after mild COVID-19. Study findings and constraints: Prior to infection, memory already included some responding clones, suggesting cross-reactive memory joined. The study found contracting CD4+ clones mainly in CM and EM and contracting CD8+ clones in EMRA.

V was cut by 5 bases and J by 7 bases, with 6 bases left in between. The CDR3 is 11 residues long. Note on this clonotype: The antigen is unknown.

With constant-segment primers, 5'RACE yielded cDNA libraries of TCR alpha and TCR beta that carried sample barcodes and UMIs. A single record per CDR3 protein comes from TCRdb applying MiXCR to the 5' RACE reads. Found here are some 68,000 distinct CDR3 sequences, about a sixth of them singletons; the top ten hold under 35%. The chain has TRBV12-3 or TRBV12-4 and TRBJ2-1; D uncertain. The sample taken for sequencing was PBMCs or a T cell subset sorted from them (not recorded which). The clonotype originates from an adult woman who had mild COVID-19 (a few samples of this study predate the infection). Cell type and time point are not known. The CDR3 here is CASSPTNEQFF. The CDR3 coding sequence is TGTGCCAGCAGTCCGACGAATGAGCAGTTCTTC.